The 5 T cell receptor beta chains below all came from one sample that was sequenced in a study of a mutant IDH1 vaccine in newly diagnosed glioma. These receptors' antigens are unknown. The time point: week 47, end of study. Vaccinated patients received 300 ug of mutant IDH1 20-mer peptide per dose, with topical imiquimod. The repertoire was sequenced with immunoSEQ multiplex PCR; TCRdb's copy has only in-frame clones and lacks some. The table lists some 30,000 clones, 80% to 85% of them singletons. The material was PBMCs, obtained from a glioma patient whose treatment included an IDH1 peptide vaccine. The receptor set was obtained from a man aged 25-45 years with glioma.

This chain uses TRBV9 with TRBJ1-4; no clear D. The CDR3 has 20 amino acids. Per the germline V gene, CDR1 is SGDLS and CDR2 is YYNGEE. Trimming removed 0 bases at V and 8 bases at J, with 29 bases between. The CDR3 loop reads CASSVVKIRCSVGLGEKLFF. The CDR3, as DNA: TGTGCCAGCAGCGTAGTTAAAATTCGGTGTTCGGTAGGACTCGGGGAAAAACTGTTTTTT.

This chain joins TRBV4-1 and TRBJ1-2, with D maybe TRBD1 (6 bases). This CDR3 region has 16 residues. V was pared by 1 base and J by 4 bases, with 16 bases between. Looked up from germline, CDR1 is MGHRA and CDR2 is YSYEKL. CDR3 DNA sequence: TGCGCCAGCAGCCAAGGCCTTACACAGGGATTCTATGGCTACACCTTC. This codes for CASSQGLTQGFYGYTF.

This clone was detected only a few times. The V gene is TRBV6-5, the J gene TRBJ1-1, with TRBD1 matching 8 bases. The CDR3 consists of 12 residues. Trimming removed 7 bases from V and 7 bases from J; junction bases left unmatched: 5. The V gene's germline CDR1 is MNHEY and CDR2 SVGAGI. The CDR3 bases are TGTGCCAGCACCCGGACAGGGATTGAAGCTTTCTTT. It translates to CASTRTGIEAFF.

The CDR3 loop reads CASSLKSGDDGELFF. The CDR3 DNA reads TGTGCCAGCAGTTTAAAGTCAGGGGATGACGGGGAGCTGTTTTTT. The chain employs TRBV6-9 and TRBJ2-2, with D tentatively TRBD1 (6 bases). V was pared by 4 bases and J by 7 bases, with 16 bases between. CDR3 length equals 15 residues. Germline V gene data show CDR1 as MNHGY and CDR2 as SVAAGI.

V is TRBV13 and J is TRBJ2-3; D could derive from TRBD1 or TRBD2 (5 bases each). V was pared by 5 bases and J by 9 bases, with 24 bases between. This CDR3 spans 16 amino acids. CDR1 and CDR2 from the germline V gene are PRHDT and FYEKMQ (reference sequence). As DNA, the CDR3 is TGTGCCAGCAGCCTTAATGGGGCTCCGAGGGCGATAACGCAGTATTTT. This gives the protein CASSLNGAPRAITQYF.